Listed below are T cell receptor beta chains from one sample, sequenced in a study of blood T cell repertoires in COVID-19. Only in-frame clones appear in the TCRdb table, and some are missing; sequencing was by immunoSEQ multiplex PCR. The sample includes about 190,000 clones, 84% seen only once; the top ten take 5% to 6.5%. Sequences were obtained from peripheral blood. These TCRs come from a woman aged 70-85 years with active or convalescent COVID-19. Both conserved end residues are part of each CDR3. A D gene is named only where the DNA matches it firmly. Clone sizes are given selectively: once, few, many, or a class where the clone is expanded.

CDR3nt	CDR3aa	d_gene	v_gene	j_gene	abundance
TGTGCCAGCAGCCAAGTGCGGCTCGGGGAGCTGTTTTTT	CASSQVRLGELFF	.	TRBV14	TRBJ2-2	.
TGTGCCAGCAGTGAGGTAGTCAAGACGGGCACTGAAGCTTTCTTT	CASSEVVKTGTEAFF	.	TRBV2	TRBJ1-1	.
TGCGCCAGCAGCCCCGGACAGGCCTGGGAGAACTATGGCTACACCTTC	CASSPGQAWENYGYTF	TRBD1	TRBV5-1	TRBJ1-2	.
TGTGCCAGCACTATCTCACCCGGGGAGCTGTTTTTT	CASTISPGELFF	.	TRBV12-3/TRBV12-4	TRBJ2-2	.
TGTGCCAGCAGCCTAGGTCCAGGGGGTAGCTACACCTTC	CASSLGPGGSYTF	TRBD1	TRBV7-6	TRBJ1-2	.
TGTGCCAGCAGCTCTCAATCAGGGGGATCGAACACCGGGGAGCTGTTTTTT	CASSSQSGGSNTGELFF	TRBD1	TRBV7-3	TRBJ2-2	.
TGTGCCAGCACAAAGGACAGCGCTGGTGGCTACACCTTC	CASTKDSAGGYTF	.	TRBV2	TRBJ1-2	once
TGTGCCAGCAGCTTAGGGCCCAGGGGGGCGGGAGAGCAGTACTTC	CASSLGPRGAGEQYF	.	TRBV7-6	TRBJ2-7	.
TGTGCCAGCAGTTACAATCGCGACAGCTCTGGAAACACCATATATTTT	CASSYNRDSSGNTIYF	.	TRBV6-5	TRBJ1-3	.
TGTGCCAGCAGCGTGGGAGGGTCAGATACGCAGTATTTT	CASSVGGSDTQYF	TRBD2	TRBV9	TRBJ2-3	.
TGTGCCAGCTCACTTGGGCGGGCTGAAAAACTGTTTTTT	CASSLGRAEKLFF	.	TRBV18	TRBJ1-4	.
TGTGCCAGTAGGTATAGGGACAGGGGCTCGGGTGAGCAGTTCTTC	CASRYRDRGSGEQFF	TRBD1	TRBV19	TRBJ2-1	.
TGTGCCAGCAGCCAAGATCGCGGTACGCAGTATTTT	CASSQDRGTQYF	.	TRBV3-1/TRBV3-2	TRBJ2-3	.
TGTGCCAGCAGCGTAGAACCTAGCCCCTCCTACAATGAGCAGTTCTTC	CASSVEPSPSYNEQFF	.	TRBV9	TRBJ2-1	.
TGCGCCAGCAGCTTGCGGGACAGCCTTGTTTTTTCCGGCTACACCTTC	CASSLRDSLVFSGYTF	TRBD1	TRBV5-1	TRBJ1-2	.
TGTGCCAGCAGCCAAGAGGCACTAGCGGGCGGGGAGACCCAGTACTTC	CASSQEALAGGETQYF	TRBD2	TRBV3-1/TRBV3-2	TRBJ2-5	.
TGCGCCAGCAGCTTGGACAGCCTGACCTACAATGAGCAGTTCTTC	CASSLDSLTYNEQFF	.	TRBV5-1	TRBJ2-1	.
TGTGCCAGCAATGACAGTCCCACCGGGGAGCTGTTTTTT	CASNDSPTGELFF	.	TRBV3-1/TRBV3-2	TRBJ2-2	.
TGCGCCAGCGGGATAGCGGGAGCGAGGGAAGAGACCCAGTACTTC	CASGIAGAREETQYF	TRBD2	TRBV5-1	TRBJ2-5	.
TGTGCCAGCAGTCCTAATAATCCTAAGCGGGAGGGCCGGTTGAATGAGCAGTTCTTC	CASSPNNPKREGRLNEQFF	TRBD2	TRBV28	TRBJ2-1	.
TGTGCCAGCTCCCTTCAGTTGGGTAGCGGGAGGGCAGATACGCAGTATTTT	CASSLQLGSGRADTQYF	TRBD2	TRBV7-9	TRBJ2-3	.
TGTGCCAGCAGTACCGGACTAGCCCACAATGAGCAGTTCTTC	CASSTGLAHNEQFF	TRBD2	TRBV6-5	TRBJ2-1	.
TGTGCCAGCATCCGGACAGGGGAAAAACTGTTTTTT	CASIRTGEKLFF	TRBD1	TRBV2	TRBJ1-4	.
TGTGCCAACCCCGCACAGCTCGGTCGATACGAGCAGTACTTC	CANPAQLGRYEQYF	.	TRBV10-3	TRBJ2-7	.
TGTGCCACCAGTGATTCCCAGTGGACTAGCGGGAGCCGTATAGATACGCAGTATTTT	CATSDSQWTSGSRIDTQYF	TRBD2	TRBV24-1	TRBJ2-3	.
TGTGCCAGCAGCCCGGGACAGGTCCTCCAAGAGACCCAGTACTTC	CASSPGQVLQETQYF	TRBD1	TRBV7-9	TRBJ2-5	.
TGTGCCAGTACTATGAGGGGGAGGGGGAACAATCAGCCCCAGCATTTT	CASTMRGRGNNQPQHF	.	TRBV19	TRBJ1-5	.
TGCGCCAGCCTAAGCGACGGAGATACGCAGTATTTT	CASLSDGDTQYF	.	TRBV5-1	TRBJ2-3	.
TGTGCCAGCAGCTTGAGAATAGAGGGTTGGCAAGAGCAGTACTTC	CASSLRIEGWQEQYF	.	TRBV5-5	TRBJ2-7	few
TGTGCCAGCAGCCAAGACCCCGGGACAGGGCTTAGCGATGAGCAGTTCTTC	CASSQDPGTGLSDEQFF	TRBD1	TRBV4-2	TRBJ2-1	.
TGTGCCAGCAGTTTGCGGGGAAACCTGGGGGGCTACACCTTC	CASSLRGNLGGYTF	.	TRBV28	TRBJ1-2	few
TGTGCCAGCAGCTCCTTAGCGGGAGGAACGGGAGAGCAGTACTTC	CASSSLAGGTGEQYF	TRBD2	TRBV7-9	TRBJ2-7	few
TGTGCCAGCAGTTTAGAGTACACTGAAGCTTTCTTT	CASSLEYTEAFF	.	TRBV28	TRBJ1-1	.
TGTGCCAGCAGGGACAGGGGGATCTACGAGCAGTACTTC	CASRDRGIYEQYF	TRBD1	TRBV2	TRBJ2-7	.
TGCGCCAGCAGCCAACCGGGACTATACTACGAGCAGTACTTC	CASSQPGLYYEQYF	TRBD2	TRBV4-1	TRBJ2-7	.
TGTGCCAGCGGTCCGTCGGTGCCCGGGGAGCTGTTTTTT	CASGPSVPGELFF	.	TRBV27	TRBJ2-2	.
TGTGCCTGGAAGCTTACAGGGGCCGCAGGGACCCAGTACTTC	CAWKLTGAAGTQYF	TRBD1	TRBV30	TRBJ2-5	.
TGTGCCAGCTCACTTGGCGGGAGCTCCTACGAGCAGTACTTC	CASSLGGSSYEQYF	TRBD2	TRBV18	TRBJ2-7	few
TGTGCCAGCAGCTTTAGCCTCCTCCCTCTAGCGGGAGGGGAAGAGACCCAGTACTTC	CASSFSLLPLAGGEETQYF	TRBD2	TRBV13	TRBJ2-5	.
TGTGCCAGCAGTTCCAGAGGAGTTGTTGGGAACACTGAAGCTTTCTTT	CASSSRGVVGNTEAFF	.	TRBV6-5	TRBJ1-1	.
TGTGCCAGCAGGCCGCAGGGGGCAACGAACACTGAAGCTTTCTTT	CASRPQGATNTEAFF	TRBD1	TRBV28	TRBJ1-1	.
TGCGCCAGCAGCTTGGACACTATGAACACTGAAGCTTTCTTT	CASSLDTMNTEAFF	.	TRBV5-1	TRBJ1-1	.
TGCGCCAGCAGCCCCAAGGAGGGGTTGGGTGGCTACACCTTC	CASSPKEGLGGYTF	.	TRBV5-1	TRBJ1-2	.
TGTGCCAGCAGTTTTCCCTCGACAGGGGGCAGGGACGAGCAGTACTTC	CASSFPSTGGRDEQYF	TRBD1	TRBV6-2/TRBV6-3	TRBJ2-7	.
TGTGCCAGCAGTGAGATCGGGGAAAGGGGCACAGATACGCAGTATTTT	CASSEIGERGTDTQYF	.	TRBV6-4	TRBJ2-3	.
TGTGCCAGCAGTGCGAACGGCGGACAGACCTACGAGCAGTACTTC	CASSANGGQTYEQYF	.	TRBV2	TRBJ2-7	.
TGTGCCAGCTCACCACCGAAGCTAGCGGGAGTTGGAAGTGAGCAGTTCTTC	CASSPPKLAGVGSEQFF	TRBD2	TRBV18	TRBJ2-1	.
TGTGCCAGCTCATGGACAGGGGACGGGGAGCTGTTTTTT	CASSWTGDGELFF	TRBD1	TRBV18	TRBJ2-2	.
TGTGCCAGCAGCTTAGTGGGTTATGTGGCGGGAGGTAAAAACATTCAGTACTTC	CASSLVGYVAGGKNIQYF	TRBD2	TRBV13	TRBJ2-4	.
TGTGCCAGTAGTAGGGGAGGCAATCAGCCCCAGCATTTT	CASSRGGNQPQHF	.	TRBV19	TRBJ1-5	.
TGTGCCAGCAGCACCCGGACAGGGGGCAATGAGCAGTTCTTC	CASSTRTGGNEQFF	TRBD1	TRBV9	TRBJ2-1	.
TGTGCCAGTAGCCCCCTAAGCAATCAGCCCCAGCATTTT	CASSPLSNQPQHF	.	TRBV19	TRBJ1-5	few
TGTGCCAGCAGTGAAAGGTACAGGGGATTCTATGGCTACACCTTC	CASSERYRGFYGYTF	TRBD1	TRBV6-1	TRBJ1-2	.
TGTGCCAGCAGTTCTAGACGCGGGTTCGGCTACGAGCAGTACTTC	CASSSRRGFGYEQYF	.	TRBV5-6	TRBJ2-7	.
TGTGCCAGCTTTGGGACAGTTCAAGAGACCCAGTACTTC	CASFGTVQETQYF	TRBD1	TRBV18	TRBJ2-5	many
TGTGCCAGCAGCCTCTGGGGCGGAACCGGGGAGCTGTTTTTT	CASSLWGGTGELFF	.	TRBV13	TRBJ2-2	.
TGCGCCAGCAGCCAAGATATGAAAGTCGAGACGCAGTATTTT	CASSQDMKVETQYF	.	TRBV4-1	TRBJ2-3	.